This TCR beta chain emerged from a study of blood T cell repertoires in COVID-19 (TCRdb year 2020). In the study overall: Samples covering the acute and convalescent phases of COVID-19 were provided by collaborators in the United States, Italy and Spain. The material from the prospective study consisted of cDNA or gDNA derived from T cells, B-cell-depleted T cells, or PBMCs. The repertoires were released in a freely available public database meant as a resource for research on the immune response to SARS-CoV-2. Where available, HLA class I and class II types were obtained from metadata supplied by the sample provider rather than from assay-based typing. Samples came from the ongoing ImmuneRACE study (first 160 participants) plus 1,254 subjects from 6 global collaborators. The dataset comprised deeply sampled blood TCRbeta repertoires from subjects exposed to, actively infected with, or recovered from COVID-19. The sample metadata nearly always contained a de-identified subject ID, COVID-19 status, age in years and sex.

General study outcomes and caveats: The quantity of clinical and demographic metadata differed by source and by participant and was supplied without curation.

In Seattle, one collaborating source enrolled patients while the infection was active and tracked those patients longitudinally over the course of disease. Each collaborating institution followed its own protocols to collect whole blood in K2EDTA tubes. For TCRbeta analysis, collaborators shipped samples as frozen whole blood, isolated PBMCs, or DNA extracted from either of those sample types. V is shortened by 1 base, J by 3 bases, and the region joining them spans 9 bases. CDR1 and CDR2, per the germline V gene, are SGHTA and FQGNSA. Spanning cysteine to phenylalanine, the CDR3 consists of 14 amino acids. Only the CDR3 DNA stays, 42 bases, in frame from base 1. The immunoSEQ Assay, a bias-controlled multiplex PCR, was used to amplify TCRbeta CDR3 regions from genomic DNA. The authors' analysis ran thus. The number of nucleated cells in each sample was estimated by amplification of reference gene primers within the assay. To quantify the absolute abundance of each unique TCRbeta CDR3 rearrangement, sequence reads were collapsed and filtered. For each sample, productive Simpson clonality was calculated as the square root of Simpson's diversity index across productive rearrangements. TCRdb retrieved this table from immuneACCESS and kept in-frame rearrangements only. Not all clones are present; in checked studies, unresolved V genes account for under half, and no reason is known for the remainder. The V and J calls and clone size come from that table; D and trimming were worked out from the DNA. The sample profile shows just over 250,000 clones; about nine tenths of them were found once. The leading ten clones occupy approximately 2.6% of the sample.

Turning to this clone: There is no known antigen for this receptor. No quality values exist for individual bases; no much larger clone is one base distant.

The specimen sequenced was peripheral blood. The sequence came from a person aged 18 to 30 with COVID-19, enrolled during active disease. The rearrangement combines TRBV7-2 with TRBJ1-1; 5 matching bases give a weak D call of TRBD1. The CDR3 region: CASSLVRVYTEAFF. The nucleotide sequence reads as follows: TGTGCCAGCAGCTTAGTCAGGGTTTACACTGAAGCTTTCTTT.